This TCR beta chain was sequenced during a study of T cells in Graves' hyperthyroidism and ophthalmopathy. TCR beta CDR3 regions were amplified from RNA. A first-round RT-PCR of the TCR CDR3 used the HTBI primer set. Using its own MiXCR run on the multiplex PCR reads, TCRdb lists one record per CDR3 protein. The table shows about 480,000 distinct CDR3 sequences, with roughly 14% occurring only once. This clonotype was detected only a few times. The germline CDR1 and CDR2 sequences are MNHEY and SVGEGT. This CDR3 is built from 13 residues. Trimming removed 2 bases at V and 5 bases at J, with 10 bases between.

Input material: blood. This chain connects TRBV6-2 or TRBV6-3 to TRBJ2-7; TRBD2 is a possible D gene (6 bases). The TCR comes from a woman aged 18-29 years with Graves' hyperthyroidism. The CDR3 coding sequence is TGTGCCAGCAGTTACGGGGCGGGGAACGAGCAGTACGTC. It encodes CASSYGAGNEQYV.